This T cell receptor (beta chain) appears in the sequencing data of a study of identifying expanded T cells in peripheral blood. Healthy donors had no documented immune events, such as infections, while sampled. Sequenced by immunoSEQ multiplex PCR; TCRdb stores in-frame clones only, minus some. Of about 130,000 clones detected, about 86% appear once; the ten largest clones hold 8.4%. The germline V gene encodes CDR1 MNHNY and CDR2 SVGAGI (reference sequence). There are 15 residues in the CDR3. Trimming cost V 2 bases and J 5 bases; bases outside gene matches: 8. The origin of this receptor is a person aged 18 to 70 in good health. The chain has TRBV6-6 and TRBJ1-2; 7 bases are shared with TRBD1. The sample taken for sequencing was blood. CDR3 sequence: CASSYRGQTGYGYTF. For the CDR3, the DNA is TGTGCCAGCAGTTACCGGGGACAGACGGGGTATGGCTACACCTTC.